The entry below describes one T cell receptor (beta chain). Its antigen is currently unknown. The CDR3 loop spans 15 amino acids. The ends were cut back, 0 bases at V and 4 bases at J, with 11 bases in the middle. Germline V CDR1 and CDR2: SGHRS, YFSETQ. These data originate in a study of T cells in narcolepsy. Study observations and caveats: Some memory CD4+ repertoires had no autoreactive clone sequences. Healthy controls reportedly lacked the autoreactive clonotypes serially found in patients' blood.

Some clones are missing from TCRdb's copy, which holds only in-frame ones; the method was immunoSEQ multiplex PCR. The table lists fewer than 35,000 clones, around 80% of them singletons. This sequence was found in a human donor with narcolepsy. Input material: CD45RA- memory CD4+ T cells from PBMCs. The chain joins TRBV5-1 to TRBJ1-3, with D possibly being TRBD1 (6 bases). The CDR3: CASSLVTGSGNTIYF. For the CDR3, the DNA is TGCGCCAGCAGCTTGGTAACAGGGTCAGGAAACACCATATATTTT.